A selection of T cell receptor beta chains follows, all from one sample in a study of a mutant IDH1 vaccine in newly diagnosed glioma. The repertoire was sequenced with immunoSEQ multiplex PCR; TCRdb's copy has only in-frame clones and lacks some. The sample holds about 30,000 clones, roughly 90% seen once. No antigen has been identified for these receptors. The sample was PBMCs, taken from a glioma patient whose treatment included an IDH1 peptide vaccine. These receptors all stem from a man aged 40-55 years with glioma. Each CDR3 is given with its conserved first and last residue. The D gene is left open where the match is weak. The size entry is marked missing in some rows and otherwise reads once, few, many or a size class.

j_gene: TRBJ2-5; d_gene: TRBD1; abundance: -; v_gene: TRBV7-2; CDR3aa: CASSHEPGQGSSETQYF; CDR3nt: TGTGCCAGCAGCCACGAACCGGGACAGGGGTCATCTGAGACCCAGTACTTC
j_gene: TRBJ2-3; d_gene: -; abundance: -; v_gene: TRBV11-3; CDR3aa: CASSLAASTDTQYF; CDR3nt: TGTGCCAGCAGCTTAGCTGCTAGCACAGATACGCAGTATTTT
j_gene: TRBJ1-1; d_gene: -; abundance: -; v_gene: TRBV6-6; CDR3aa: CASCQDPRTEAFF; CDR3nt: TGTGCCAGTTGCCAGGATCCAAGGACTGAAGCTTTCTTT
j_gene: TRBJ1-1; d_gene: -; abundance: -; v_gene: TRBV4-1; CDR3aa: CASSQDRVEAEAFF; CDR3nt: TGCGCCAGCAGCCAAGACAGGGTGGAGGCTGAAGCTTTCTTT
j_gene: TRBJ2-3; d_gene: -; abundance: -; v_gene: TRBV10-1; CDR3aa: CASSGIGAGTDTQYF; CDR3nt: TGCGCCAGCAGTGGCATCGGGGCCGGCACAGATACGCAGTATTTT
j_gene: TRBJ1-2; d_gene: -; abundance: -; v_gene: TRBV6-1; CDR3aa: CASSLRGANYGYTF; CDR3nt: TGTGCCAGCAGTCTCCGGGGCGCGAACTATGGCTACACCTTC
j_gene: TRBJ1-2; d_gene: -; abundance: -; v_gene: TRBV30; CDR3aa: CAWNRQTVNYGYTF; CDR3nt: TGTGCCTGGAACCGGCAGACTGTTAACTATGGCTACACCTTC
j_gene: TRBJ2-1; d_gene: TRBD2; abundance: -; v_gene: TRBV2; CDR3aa: CASKREGRNNEQFF; CDR3nt: TGTGCCAGCAAGCGGGAGGGCCGAAACAATGAGCAGTTCTTC
j_gene: TRBJ1-6; d_gene: -; abundance: -; v_gene: TRBV6-5; CDR3aa: CASSQTDSPLHF; CDR3nt: TGTGCCAGCAGCCAAACTGATTCACCCCTCCACTTT
j_gene: TRBJ1-1; d_gene: -; abundance: -; v_gene: TRBV4-3; CDR3aa: CASSQEGRNTEAFF; CDR3nt: TGCGCCAGCAGCCAAGAGGGCAGGAACACTGAAGCTTTCTTT
j_gene: TRBJ1-1; d_gene: -; abundance: -; v_gene: TRBV11-3; CDR3aa: CASSLSGMPEAFF; CDR3nt: TGTGCCAGCAGCTTATCTGGGATGCCTGAAGCTTTCTTT
j_gene: TRBJ1-2; d_gene: -; abundance: -; v_gene: TRBV28; CDR3aa: CASRATQPNYGYTF; CDR3nt: TGTGCCAGCAGGGCTACACAACCCAACTATGGCTACACCTTC
j_gene: TRBJ2-6; d_gene: -; abundance: once; v_gene: TRBV5-1; CDR3aa: CASSPNSGANVLTF; CDR3nt: TGCGCCAGCAGCCCAAACTCTGGGGCCAACGTCCTGACTTTC
j_gene: TRBJ1-1; d_gene: -; abundance: -; v_gene: TRBV28; CDR3aa: CASTRGRWDTEAFF; CDR3nt: TGTGCCAGCACCCGAGGGAGATGGGACACTGAAGCTTTCTTT
j_gene: TRBJ2-7; d_gene: -; abundance: -; v_gene: TRBV6-1; CDR3aa: CARGGGCSYEQYF; CDR3nt: TGTGCCCGCGGAGGCGGGTGCTCCTACGAGCAGTACTTC
j_gene: TRBJ2-1; d_gene: -; abundance: -; v_gene: TRBV28; CDR3aa: CASSLSGNDEQFF; CDR3nt: TGTGCCAGCAGTTTATCGGGTAACGATGAGCAGTTCTTC
j_gene: TRBJ1-2; d_gene: -; abundance: -; v_gene: TRBV30; CDR3aa: CACPPFGVASVYGYTF; CDR3nt: TGTGCCTGTCCTCCTTTTGGTGTAGCCTCCGTCTATGGCTACACCTTC
j_gene: TRBJ1-1; d_gene: -; abundance: -; v_gene: TRBV6-1; CDR3aa: CASSEFQGSTEAFF; CDR3nt: TGTGCCAGCAGTGAATTTCAGGGAAGCACTGAAGCTTTCTTT
j_gene: TRBJ2-5; d_gene: -; abundance: -; v_gene: TRBV5-8; CDR3aa: CASSGRGSGGGKETQYF; CDR3nt: TGTGCCAGCAGCGGAAGAGGTAGCGGAGGAGGAAAAGAGACCCAGTACTTC
j_gene: TRBJ1-2; d_gene: -; abundance: once; v_gene: TRBV4-3; CDR3aa: CASSQDSNGGYTF; CDR3nt: TGCGCCAGCAGCCAAGATTCGAACGGTGGCTACACCTTC
j_gene: TRBJ1-2; d_gene: -; abundance: -; v_gene: TRBV19; CDR3aa: CASSRTLLLGYTF; CDR3nt: TGTGCCAGTAGCCGGACCCTCCTTTTGGGCTACACCTTC
j_gene: TRBJ1-2; d_gene: TRBD1; abundance: -; v_gene: TRBV29-1; CDR3aa: CSVDPTQGGIDYGYTF; CDR3nt: TGCAGCGTTGATCCCACCCAAGGGGGCATTGACTATGGCTACACCTTC
j_gene: TRBJ2-7; d_gene: -; abundance: -; v_gene: TRBV28; CDR3aa: CASSFHGPHEQYF; CDR3nt: TGTGCCAGCAGTTTTCACGGGCCCCACGAGCAGTACTTC
j_gene: TRBJ2-3; d_gene: -; abundance: -; v_gene: TRBV21-1; CDR3aa: CASRHGARSTDTQYF; CDR3nt: TGTGCCAGCAGGCACGGGGCAAGAAGCACAGATACGCAGTATTTT
j_gene: TRBJ2-7; d_gene: -; abundance: -; v_gene: TRBV7-9; CDR3aa: CASSPSLGVAEQYF; CDR3nt: TGTGCCAGCAGCCCCAGTCTGGGGGTTGCCGAGCAGTACTTC
j_gene: TRBJ1-1; d_gene: -; abundance: -; v_gene: TRBV19; CDR3aa: CASSIGGNTEAFF; CDR3nt: TGTGCCAGTAGTATAGGGGGGAACACTGAAGCTTTCTTT
j_gene: TRBJ2-5; d_gene: -; abundance: -; v_gene: TRBV7-9; CDR3aa: CASSPILAIQLQETQYF; CDR3nt: TGTGCCAGCAGCCCAATCTTGGCGATCCAGTTGCAAGAGACCCAGTACTTC
j_gene: TRBJ1-5; d_gene: -; abundance: -; v_gene: TRBV19; CDR3aa: CASKQGRSNQPQHF; CDR3nt: TGTGCCAGTAAACAGGGACGAAGCAATCAGCCCCAGCATTTT
j_gene: TRBJ1-2; d_gene: TRBD1; abundance: -; v_gene: TRBV5-6; CDR3aa: CASRSRGQGVYGYTF; CDR3nt: TGTGCCAGCAGGAGCCGAGGACAGGGGGTCTATGGCTACACCTTC